This TCR beta chain was recovered during a study of blood T cell repertoires in COVID-19. In the study overall: Italy, Spain and the United States were the sources of the convalescent and acute COVID-19 samples. The cDNA or gDNA used as material had been derived from T cells, B-cell-depleted T cells, or PBMCs.

Trimming removed 3 bases from V and 7 bases from J; junction bases left unmatched: 8. Germline assignment: CDR1 KGHSH and CDR2 LQKENI. The CDR3 is 16 amino acids. Only in-frame clones appear in the TCRdb table, and some are missing; sequencing was by immunoSEQ multiplex PCR. The sample includes over 70,000 clones, roughly four fifths of them seen just once. The specimen sequenced was peripheral blood. This chain links TRBV18 with TRBJ2-1; 11 bases agree with TRBD2. The receptor was isolated from a man aged 55 to 70 with acute or convalescent COVID-19. The CDR3 loop reads CASSPEPLAGGNEQFF. CDR3 in DNA: TGTGCCAGCTCACCCGAACCCCTAGCGGGGGGAAATGAGCAGTTCTTC. Based on the CDR3 plus reference TRBV18 and TRBJ2-1, the full variable domain is NAGVMQNPRHLVRRRGQEARLRCSPMKGHSHVYWYRQLPEEGLKFMVYLQKENIIDESGMPKERFSAEFPKEGPSILRIQQVVRGDSAAYFCASSPEPLAGGNEQFFGPGTRLTVL.